A single sample gave rise to the 24 T cell receptor beta chains below, sequenced in a study of T cells in localized non-small cell lung cancer. The data were produced by immunoSEQ multiplex PCR, yet TCRdb's version contains in-frame clones alone and is incomplete. The sample shows about 35,000 clones, around 90% of them seen only once. Material: peripheral blood mononuclear cells, obtained before any cancer treatment. These receptors all stem from a female donor older than 55 with stage II lung adenocarcinoma.

The chain employs TRBV6-6 and TRBJ1-1; D remains ambiguous. The length of the CDR3 is 13 residues. Germline assignment: CDR1 MNHNY and CDR2 SVGAGI (reference sequence). Between the trimmed V and J ends, which lost 5 bases and 4 bases, there was a span of 11 bases. The CDR3 here is CASSADPGTEAFF. CDR3 nucleotide sequence: TGTGCCAGCAGTGCGGACCCGGGCACTGAAGCTTTCTTT.

Here the CDR3 reads CASSLGQLQETQYF. CDR3 coding DNA: TGCGCCAGCAGCTTGGGACAGCTACAAGAGACCCAGTACTTC. The chain is built from TRBV5-1 and TRBJ2-5; tentatively, D is TRBD1 (5 bases). This CDR3 comprises 14 residues. Germline V CDR1 and CDR2: SGHRS, YFSETQ. V was clipped by 0 bases and J by 2 bases, with 8 bases between them.

This chain links TRBV5-1 with TRBJ2-5; possibly TRBD1 for D (5 bases). Per germline, CDR1 SGHRS and CDR2 YFSETQ. The CDR3 extends over 13 amino acids. Trimming stripped 4 bases from V and 2 bases from J, with 9 bases between. The CDR3 DNA reads as TGCGCCAGCAGCCAAGGGGCTCAAGAGACCCAGTACTTC. Protein sequence: CASSQGAQETQYF.

This clone occurred once. The V gene is TRBV7-9, the J gene TRBJ2-5; 7 bases line up with TRBD1. This CDR3 spans 15 amino acids. Germline loops: CDR1 SEHNR, CDR2 FQNEAQ (reference sequence). With V trimmed by 5 bases and J by 2 bases, 8 bases remained unmatched. The CDR3 coding sequence is TGTGCCAGCAGCCCGGGGACAGCGACGCAAGAGACCCAGTACTTC. It specifies CASSPGTATQETQYF.

The chain carries TRBV29-1 and TRBJ1-2; no clear D gene. The CDR3 length is 11 residues. Trimming took off 2 bases at V and 6 bases at J, with 7 bases between the two ends. Germline-derived CDR1 and CDR2 are SQVTM and ANQGSEA. CDR3 in DNA: TGCAGCGTTGAAACTGGGAATGGCTACACCTTC. This gives the protein CSVETGNGYTF.

J is TRBJ1-6 and V is TRBV2, with no clear D. Between the trimmed V and J ends, which lost 4 bases and 5 bases, there was a span of 9 bases. The CDR3 loop spans 14 amino acids. CDR1 and CDR2 from the germline V gene are SNHLY and FYNNEI. CDR3 sequence (DNA): TGTGCCAGCAGTGTGGGCGACGATAATTCACCCCTCCACTTT. As protein: CASSVGDDNSPLHF.

The V call is TRBV28, the J call TRBJ1-2; D is ambiguous. Deletions cut 3 bases from V and 10 bases from J, with 18 bases between. The germline V gene has CDR1 MDHEN and CDR2 SYDVKM. The CDR3 extends over 14 amino acids. The CDR3 DNA reads TGTGCCAGCAGTTTCTTAGCCTCAGCCGGGGACTACACCTTC. Its protein is CASSFLASAGDYTF.

The chain is built from TRBV10-3 and TRBJ2-3; possibly TRBD1 or TRBD2 for D (5 bases each). The V end lost 0 bases, the J end lost 0 bases, and 10 bases lay between the germline ends. The CDR3 has 16 residues. Germline CDR1 ENHRY, CDR2 SYGVKD. For the CDR3, the DNA is TGTGCCATCAGTGAGTCTAAATGGGGGAGCACAGATACGCAGTATTTT. It translates to CAISESKWGSTDTQYF.

The table lists this clone with a count of one. At the DNA level, this CDR3 is encoded by other sequences in the same sample as well. The chain uses TRBV7-2 and TRBJ1-2; 7 bases match TRBD1. After removal of 1 base from V and 8 bases from J, the junction contained 7 bases not matched to a gene. Germline V CDR1 and CDR2: SGHTA, FQGNSA. The length of the CDR3 is 14 residues. CDR3 nucleotides: TGTGCCAGCAGCTTAGGGAGGCAGGGGGGGGGCTACACCTTC. It is translated as CASSLGRQGGGYTF.

The rearrangement uses TRBV18 and TRBJ2-5; D remains ambiguous. In germline, CDR1 is KGHSH, CDR2 LQKENI. V was cut by 6 bases and J by 1 base, with 9 bases left in between. This CDR3 comprises 13 residues. The CDR3 sequence is CASSPDVQETQYF. The CDR3 DNA follows: TGTGCCAGCTCTCCCGACGTCCAAGAGACCCAGTACTTC.

This chain uses TRBV9 with TRBJ2-3; 9 bases line up with TRBD2. This CDR3 has 15 residues. The junction had 4 bases not matched to a gene; V was cut back by 3 bases and J by 2 bases. CDR1 is SGDLS and CDR2 is YYNGEE in the germline V gene. The CDR3, as DNA: TGTGCCAGCAGCGAGGGCGGGGGGGACACAGATACGCAGTATTTT. Translated: CASSEGGGDTDTQYF. Full variable domain (remainder filled in from reference TRBV9 and TRBJ2-3): DSGVTQTPKHLITATGQRVTLRCSPRSGDLSVYWYQQSLDQGLQFLIQYYNGEERAKGNILERFSAQQFPDLHSELNLSSLELGDSALYFCASSEGGGDTDTQYFGPGTRLTVL.

The chain uses TRBV5-6 and TRBJ2-2, with 16 bases lining up with TRBD2. V was clipped by 4 bases and J by 6 bases; unmatched bases: 12. The CDR3 loop spans 19 amino acids. Germline V gives CDR1 SGHDT, CDR2 YYEEEE. Here the CDR3 reads CASSGQGLAGGPRAGELFF. The CDR3 nucleotides read TGTGCCAGCAGCGGCCAGGGACTAGCGGGAGGGCCCCGGGCCGGGGAGCTGTTTTTT. The complete variable domain, with remaining parts taken from reference TRBV5-6 and TRBJ2-2, reads DAGVTQSPTHLIKTRGQQVTLRCSPKSGHDTVSWYQQALGQGPQFIFQYYEEEERQRGNFPDRFSGHQFPNYSSELNVNALLLGDSALYLCASSGQGLAGGPRAGELFFGEGSRLTVL.

This sequence joins TRBV2 and TRBJ1-5, with a tentative D call TRBD1 (6 bases). There are 15 residues in the CDR3. Germline-derived CDR1 and CDR2 are SNHLY and FYNNEI. V was trimmed by 6 bases and J by 0 bases, leaving 12 bases between them. The CDR3: CASRNRVSSNQPQHF. CDR3 DNA sequence: TGTGCCAGCAGAAACAGGGTGTCTAGCAATCAGCCCCAGCATTTT.

V gene TRBV30 combines with J gene TRBJ2-1; 14 nucleotides match TRBD2. Looked up from germline, CDR1 is GTSNPN and CDR2 is SVGIG (reference sequence). The CDR3 totals 20 residues. V shed 4 bases and J 4 bases; nucleotides not matched to a gene: 18. The CDR3 region is CAWTPVRLAGGRFYYNEQFF. In DNA form, the CDR3 reads TGTGCCTGGACCCCAGTTAGACTAGCGGGGGGGCGGTTTTATTACAATGAGCAGTTCTTC.

The rearrangement joins TRBV27 to TRBJ2-7; perhaps TRBD1 as D (6 bases). Germline V CDR1 and CDR2: MNHEY, SMNVEV (reference sequence). The length of the CDR3 is 14 residues. Trimming left V 5 bases short and J 3 bases short, with 14 bases between. CDR3 region: CASSQGHEGYEQYF. CDR3 sequence (DNA): TGTGCCAGCAGTCAGGGACACGAGGGCTACGAGCAGTACTTC.

This chain joins TRBV10-2 and TRBJ2-6; 8 bases line up with TRBD1. The CDR3 has 18 amino acids. CDR1 and CDR2 (germline): WSHSY, SAAADI. Trimming took 6 bases from V and 1 from J; bases not matched to a gene: 11. Here the CDR3 DNA reads TGCGCCAGCAGAGCTTCGACAGGGGTTAGATCTGGGGCCAACGTCCTGACTTTC. Translated: CASRASTGVRSGANVLTF.

The chain carries TRBV7-9 and TRBJ2-6; possibly TRBD2 for D (5 bases). Trimming cost V 3 bases and J 0 bases, with 9 bases left between them. Per germline, CDR1 SEHNR and CDR2 FQNEAQ (reference sequence). There are 16 residues in the CDR3. In DNA form, the CDR3 reads TGTGCCAGCAGCTTCCCGGGAAGCTCTGGGGCCAACGTCCTGACTTTC. Residues: CASSFPGSSGANVLTF.

This chain joins TRBV4-3 and TRBJ2-7; TRBD1 or TRBD2 may be the D gene (5 bases each). This CDR3 contains 14 residues. Trimming removed 4 bases at V and 2 bases at J, with 12 bases between. Germline V lookup: CDR1 LGHNA, CDR2 YSLEER. The CDR3 sequence: CASSPFEGPYEQYF. The CDR3 DNA reads TGCGCCAGCAGCCCATTCGAGGGGCCCTACGAGCAGTACTTC.

The V and J genes are TRBV27 and TRBJ2-3; 16 bases are shared with TRBD2. The CDR3 loop spans 20 amino acids. V trimming: 6 bases; J trimming: 0 bases; junction bases outside the gene matches: 12. Germline V lookup: CDR1 MNHEY, CDR2 SMNVEV (reference sequence). The CDR3 region is CASSFWGLAGGDYSTDTQYF. CDR3 in DNA: TGTGCCAGCAGCTTTTGGGGACTAGCGGGGGGGGACTATAGCACAGATACGCAGTATTTT.

The V and J genes are TRBV20-1 and TRBJ2-5; D may be TRBD1 or TRBD2 (5 bases each). Germline V lookup: CDR1 DFQATT, CDR2 SNEGSKA (reference sequence). V dropped 3 bases and J dropped 3 bases, with 5 bases sitting between them. This CDR3 is 11 amino acids long. DNA for the CDR3: TGCAGTGCTAGGGGGGAAGAGACCCAGTACTTC. This codes for CSARGEETQYF.

The table lists this clone with a count of one. V is TRBV4-3 and J is TRBJ2-2; 9 bases fit TRBD1. This CDR3 region has 15 residues. Germline CDR1 is LGHNA and CDR2 is YSLEER. V lost 3 bases and J lost 3; bases outside the gene matches: 2. CDR3 loop: CASSQRDRDTGELFF. DNA for the CDR3: TGCGCCAGCAGCCAGAGGGACAGGGACACCGGGGAGCTGTTTTTT.

V is TRBV30 and J is TRBJ1-5; D gene uncertain. Between the trimmed V and J ends, which lost 3 bases and 0 bases, there was a span of 9 bases. This CDR3 has 14 amino acids. In germline, CDR1 is GTSNPN, CDR2 SVGIG (reference sequence). The CDR3 sequence: CAWSPGDSNQPQHF. CDR3 sequence (DNA): TGTGCCTGGAGCCCCGGGGATAGCAATCAGCCCCAGCATTTT.

The rearrangement joins TRBV28 to TRBJ2-3; 10 nucleotides line up with TRBD2. CDR3 length equals 17 residues. The J segment lost 6 bases and the V segment lost 10 bases, leaving 19 bases of the junction unmatched. Germline CDR1 and CDR2: MDHEN and SYDVKM. CDR3 in amino acids: CANEGVAGGFSRDTQYF. In nucleotides, the CDR3 is TGTGCCAACGAAGGCGTAGCGGGGGGATTTAGTAGGGATACGCAGTATTTT.

This sequence joins TRBV7-2 and TRBJ2-3, with D tentatively TRBD1 or TRBD2 (6 bases each). Trimming removed 2 bases at V and 4 bases at J, with 13 bases between. CDR1 is SGHTA, CDR2 FQGNSA, per germline. This CDR3 has 15 residues. The CDR3 DNA reads TGTGCCAGCAGCTTACGCGGGACAATCTCAGATACGCAGTATTTT. Its protein is CASSLRGTISDTQYF.